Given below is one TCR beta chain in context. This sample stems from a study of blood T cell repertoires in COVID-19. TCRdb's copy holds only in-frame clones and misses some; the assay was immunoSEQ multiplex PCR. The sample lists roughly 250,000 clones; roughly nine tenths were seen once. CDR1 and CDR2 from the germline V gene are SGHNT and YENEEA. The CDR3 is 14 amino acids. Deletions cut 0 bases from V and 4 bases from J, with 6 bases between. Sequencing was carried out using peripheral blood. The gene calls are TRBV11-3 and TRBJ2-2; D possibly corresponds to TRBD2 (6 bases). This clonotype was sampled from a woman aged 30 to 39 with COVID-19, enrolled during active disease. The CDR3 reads CASSLEAGTGELFF. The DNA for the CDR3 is TGTGCCAGCAGCTTAGAAGCGGGCACCGGGGAGCTGTTTTTT.